These 30 T cell receptor beta chains came from one sample sequenced in a study of a mutant IDH1 vaccine in newly diagnosed glioma. The time point: baseline, week 1 (first vaccination visit). Treatment of the sample: pre-vaccination baseline after standard-of-care therapy. TCRdb's table, derived via immunoSEQ multiplex PCR, lists solely in-frame clones and lacks some. The profile shows around 33,000 clones, more than 70% of them singletons. The sequences come from peripheral blood mononuclear cells (PBMCs), collected from a glioma patient treated with radiotherapy, temozolomide or both. These TCRs come from a man aged 45-60 years with glioma. Some clones in this sample may be carry-over from other donors' samples.

The rearrangement joins TRBV29-1 to TRBJ1-2; D unclear. The ends were cut back, 7 bases at V and 3 bases at J, with 6 bases in the middle. CDR1 SQVTM and CDR2 ANQGSEA come from the germline V gene. The CDR3 loop spans 10 amino acids. In nucleotides, the CDR3 is TGCAGCGCGGGAGACTATGGCTACACCTTC. This encodes CSAGDYGYTF.

CDR3 nucleotides: TGTGCCAGCAGCCCGGACTGGGACACCATATATTTT. It specifies CASSPDWDTIYF. The chain employs TRBV7-9 and TRBJ1-3; D uncertain. CDR3 size: 12 residues. Germline CDR1 is SEHNR and CDR2 is FQNEAQ (reference sequence). V dropped 5 bases and J dropped 8 bases, with 10 bases sitting between them.

The rearrangement links TRBV7-9 to TRBJ2-2; the D gene is possibly TRBD1 (6 bases). This CDR3 is built from 17 residues. V gave up 4 bases and J gave up 2 bases, with 17 bases separating them. Germline CDR1 reads SEHNR; CDR2 reads FQNEAQ (reference sequence). The CDR3 DNA sequence: TGTGCCAGCAGCTCACTCGGGCAGGGGACCAACACCGGGGAGCTGTTTTTT. Translating it yields CASSSLGQGTNTGELFF.

V gene TRBV4-1 combines with J gene TRBJ2-7; TRBD1 matches at 7 bases. The CDR3 contains 15 residues. Germline-derived CDR1 and CDR2 are MGHRA and YSYEKL. V lost 0 bases to trimming and J lost 1 base; unmatched junction nucleotides: 3. For the CDR3, the DNA is TGCGCCAGCAGCCAAGAAAGGGGGCCGTCCTACGAGCAGTACTTC. Translating gives CASSQERGPSYEQYF.

The chain links TRBV5-1 to TRBJ2-2, with a weak D call TRBD1 (6 bases). The V gene lost 3 bases and the J gene lost 6 bases, with 15 bases spanning the gap. This CDR3 is 15 amino acids long. Germline V CDR1 and CDR2: SGHRS, YFSETQ. The CDR3: CASSSGQFGSGELFF. The CDR3, as DNA: TGCGCCAGCAGCTCCGGACAGTTCGGATCCGGGGAGCTGTTTTTT.

This chain links TRBV5-4 with TRBJ1-4; 7 nucleotides match TRBD1. This CDR3 has 15 amino acids. Germline loops: CDR1 SGHNT, CDR2 YYREEE (reference sequence). Trimming removed 4 bases from V and 0 bases from J; junction bases left unmatched: 3. The CDR3 here is CASSPGGATNEKLFF. In DNA, the CDR3 is TGTGCCAGCAGCCCAGGGGGTGCAACTAATGAAAAACTGTTTTTT.

In its sample, this clone was seen once. The V call is TRBV10-3, the J call TRBJ1-2; D gene ambiguous. The CDR3 is 18 residues long. The V gene lost 2 bases and the J gene lost 4 bases, with 23 bases spanning the gap. Per germline, CDR1 ENHRY and CDR2 SYGVKD. For the CDR3, the DNA is TGTGCCATCAGTGAGGCGAATTATGAGCAGACCAACCTCTATGGCTACACCTTC. Its translation: CAISEANYEQTNLYGYTF.

This clone is a singleton in its sample. The chain employs TRBV5-5 and TRBJ1-1; no clear D. The germline V gene encodes CDR1 SGHKS and CDR2 YYEKEE (reference sequence). The CDR3 loop spans 14 amino acids. The V end lost 1 base, the J end lost 1 base, and 8 bases lay between the germline ends. CDR3 coding DNA: TGTGCCAGCAGCTTGAGTCCGGCGAACACTGAAGCTTTCTTT. This encodes CASSLSPANTEAFF.

This chain links TRBV18 with TRBJ2-3; D is undetermined. V was clipped by 1 base and J by 6 bases, with 2 bases between them. The CDR3 loop spans 11 amino acids. Germline V CDR1 and CDR2: KGHSH, LQKENI. This CDR3 is CASSPHDTQYF. The DNA for the CDR3 is TGTGCCAGCTCACCACACGATACGCAGTATTTT.

The chain joins TRBV29-1 to TRBJ1-2; D is perhaps TRBD1 (5 bases). Germline V gene lookup returns CDR1 SQVTM and CDR2 ANQGSEA. Trimming stripped 4 bases from V and 3 bases from J, with 12 bases between. This CDR3 contains 13 residues. The CDR3 loop reads CSVVGRQHYGYTF. The CDR3 region has the DNA TGCAGCGTTGTGGGGAGACAGCACTATGGCTACACCTTC. The whole variable domain, filled in from reference TRBV29-1 and TRBJ1-2, reads SAVISQKPSRDICQRGTSLTIQCQVDSQVTMMFWYRQQPGQSLTLIATANQGSEATYESGFVIDKFPISRPNLTFSTLTVSNMSPEDSSIYLCSVVGRQHYGYTFGSGTRLTVV.

This chain links TRBV25-1 with TRBJ2-1, with TRBD2 matching over 11 bases. The V segment lost 8 bases and the J segment 5 bases; nucleotides outside the gene matches: 5. The CDR3 is made up of 14 amino acids. Germline V gene lookup returns CDR1 MGHDK and CDR2 SYGVNS. The CDR3 reads CASVGTSGNNEQFF. The DNA for the CDR3 is TGTGCCAGCGTAGGGACTAGCGGAAACAATGAGCAGTTCTTC.

In DNA, the CDR3 is TGCGCCAGCAGCAGGGACAGGGGAGCCCCTGGGGAAAAACTGTTTTTT. Residues: CASSRDRGAPGEKLFF. The chain joins TRBV5-1 to TRBJ1-4, with 10 bases matching TRBD1. The germline V gene encodes CDR1 SGHRS and CDR2 YFSETQ. V dropped 4 bases and J dropped 8; count of bases not matched to a gene: 11. The CDR3 has 16 residues.

J is TRBJ1-6 and V is TRBV5-1; 9 bases map to TRBD1. The CDR3 has 16 amino acids. The germline V gene encodes CDR1 SGHRS and CDR2 YFSETQ. The V gene end was trimmed by 4 bases and the J gene end by 9 bases; junction bases not matched to a gene: 11. The CDR3 coding sequence is TGCGCCAGCAGCCCCCGGACAGGGGATGGGATTTCACCCCTCCACTTT. Translated, it gives CASSPRTGDGISPLHF.

In DNA, the CDR3 is TGTGCCAGCAGTGAGGTAGCCTCTGGAAACACCATATATTTT. This translates into CASSEVASGNTIYF. The rearrangement joins TRBV2 to TRBJ1-3; no reliable D call. Deletions cut 3 bases from V and 0 bases from J, with 6 bases between. CDR3 length equals 14 residues. Germline CDR1 reads SNHLY; CDR2 reads FYNNEI.

V gene TRBV7-2 combines with J gene TRBJ2-3; maybe TRBD1 (5 bases). V lost 5 bases to trimming and J lost 2 bases, with 11 bases between them. Germline lookup yields CDR1 SGHTA and CDR2 FQGNSA. CDR3 length: 14 residues. This CDR3 reads CASSLRQITDTQYF. The CDR3 DNA sequence: TGTGCCAGCAGCCTGCGACAGATCACAGATACGCAGTATTTT.

The chain employs TRBV6-5 and TRBJ1-1; D possibly corresponds to TRBD1 (5 bases). The CDR3 covers 14 residues. Trimming took 6 bases from V and 5 from J, leaving 16 bases between them. CDR1 MNHEY and CDR2 SVGAGI come from the germline V gene. CDR3 region: CASSQGSGYTEAFF. Written as DNA, the CDR3 is TGTGCCAGCAGCCAGGGCAGCGGTTATACTGAAGCTTTCTTT.

The chain joins TRBV5-6 to TRBJ1-2; perhaps TRBD1 as D (5 bases). Between the trimmed V and J ends, which lost 2 bases and 3 bases, there was a span of 8 bases. Germline assignment: CDR1 SGHDT and CDR2 YYEEEE. CDR3 size: 13 residues. The CDR3 nucleotides are TGTGCCAGCAGCTTCAGGGAATACTATGGCTACACCTTC. Protein: CASSFREYYGYTF.

This clone was observed once. The chain recombines TRBV5-4 with TRBJ1-6, with 11 bases lining up with TRBD1. V dropped 3 bases and J dropped 9; count of bases not matched to a gene: 8. Germline V CDR1 and CDR2: SGHNT, YYREEE (reference sequence). The CDR3 has 16 residues. CDR3 in DNA: TGTGCCAGCAGCTGGGGACAGGGGGTTGCAAGTTCACCCCTCCACTTT. Translation gives CASSWGQGVASSPLHF.

V usage is TRBV5-6 and J usage is TRBJ2-7; perhaps TRBD2 as D (6 bases). Germline CDR1 and CDR2: SGHDT and YYEEEE. Trimming shortened V by 2 bases and J by 6 bases, and 15 bases separated the two germline ends. This CDR3 has 14 amino acids. CDR3 residues: CASSFRGIKGEQYF. The CDR3 bases are TGTGCCAGCAGCTTCCGGGGGATAAAGGGCGAGCAGTACTTC.

CDR3 bases: TGTGCCTGGTTTAGGGAGGGTGAACCGAGCGGCTACACCTTC. It yields the protein CAWFREGEPSGYTF. V and J are TRBV30 and TRBJ1-2; D call uncertain. V was cut by 5 bases and J by 8 bases, with 21 bases left in between. The CDR3 is 14 residues long. Germline V gene data show CDR1 as GTSNPN and CDR2 as SVGIG (reference sequence).

This rearrangement joins TRBV4-1 to TRBJ2-1, with D possibly matching TRBD1 (6 bases). The germline V gene encodes CDR1 MGHRA and CDR2 YSYEKL. This CDR3 region has 15 residues. Deletions cut 3 bases from V and 4 bases from J, with 13 bases between. CDR3 in amino acids: CASSHPDSHYNEQFF. The CDR3 DNA reads TGCGCCAGCAGCCACCCGGACAGTCATTACAATGAGCAGTTCTTC.

This clone was found once. This chain joins TRBV4-1 and TRBJ2-5; D call uncertain. This CDR3 has 14 residues. Per germline, CDR1 MGHRA and CDR2 YSYEKL. V dropped 0 bases and J dropped 5 bases, with 10 bases sitting between them. CDR3 in amino acids: CASSQEEGTETQYF. The CDR3 DNA reads as TGCGCCAGCAGCCAAGAAGAAGGAACGGAGACCCAGTACTTC.

CDR3 in DNA: TGTGCCAGCAGTTCTGGGGACCCCTCTGGAAACACCATATATTTT. Protein sequence: CASSSGDPSGNTIYF. The rearrangement uses TRBV6-5 and TRBJ1-3; D is possibly TRBD1 (5 bases). The ends were cut back, 4 bases at V and 0 bases at J, with 10 bases in the middle. This CDR3 is 15 amino acids long. CDR1 is MNHEY, CDR2 SVGAGI, per germline.

This chain uses TRBV2 with TRBJ2-1; 9 nucleotides line up with TRBD2. J lost 10 bases, V lost 7 bases, and 11 bases had no gene match. CDR3 size: 14 residues. Germline V gene lookup returns CDR1 SNHLY and CDR2 FYNNEI. The DNA for the CDR3 is TGTGCCAGCATTCTGACTAGCGGCTCAGTGGAGCAGTTCTTC. This translates into CASILTSGSVEQFF.

V usage is TRBV10-3 and J usage is TRBJ2-6, with TRBD1 matching 8 bases. The CDR3 covers 19 residues. Germline V lookup: CDR1 ENHRY, CDR2 SYGVKD. Trimming cost V 8 bases and J 1 base; bases outside gene matches: 16. CDR3 loop: CAILRQGALSGSGANVLTF. CDR3 DNA sequence: TGTGCCATCCTAAGGCAGGGGGCCCTCAGCGGGTCTGGGGCCAACGTCCTGACTTTC.

The chain recombines TRBV30 with TRBJ2-5; no clear D gene. Germline V lookup: CDR1 GTSNPN, CDR2 SVGIG (reference sequence). V dropped 0 bases and J dropped 5 bases, with 10 bases sitting between them. The CDR3 covers 13 residues. The CDR3 reads CAWSVRARETQYF. The CDR3, as DNA: TGTGCCTGGAGTGTAAGGGCTCGGGAGACCCAGTACTTC.

The chain couples TRBV5-4 to TRBJ2-3; either TRBD1 or TRBD2 may supply D (5 bases each). V was trimmed by 2 bases and J by 1 base, leaving 14 bases between them. This CDR3 is built from 16 residues. Germline V gene sequence: CDR1 SGHNT, CDR2 YYREEE (reference sequence). CDR3: CASSLSLRGGTDTQYF. The CDR3 nucleotides are TGTGCCAGCAGCTTAAGCCTGAGGGGTGGCACAGATACGCAGTATTTT.

This clone was seen a few times. This sequence joins TRBV7-9 and TRBJ1-5; the D is unclear. V was shortened by 5 bases and J by 7 bases, with 9 bases between the two germline ends. The CDR3 spans 12 residues. Germline values: CDR1 SEHNR, CDR2 FQNEAQ (reference sequence). DNA of the CDR3: TGTGCCAGCAGCCAACCCGGGCAGCCCCAGCATTTT. Its protein is CASSQPGQPQHF.

This clone has just a few counts. This chain joins TRBV5-1 and TRBJ1-1; D ambiguous. V dropped 3 bases and J dropped 5 bases, with 20 bases sitting between them. Per the germline V gene, CDR1 is SGHRS and CDR2 is YFSETQ. The CDR3 covers 16 residues. This chain's CDR3 is CASSSREETLGTEAFF. In DNA, the CDR3 is TGCGCCAGCAGCTCCCGCGAAGAAACTTTGGGTACTGAAGCTTTCTTT.

This sequence joins TRBV11-3 and TRBJ2-7; the match to TRBD2 covers 8 bases. The V and J ends lost 4 bases and 2 bases, in that order; junction bases with no gene match: 4. The CDR3 is made up of 14 amino acids. CDR1 and CDR2 from the germline V gene are SGHNT and YENEEA. DNA for the CDR3: TGTGCCAGCAGCTCATTAGCGGGGCCCTACGAGCAGTACTTC. Protein sequence: CASSSLAGPYEQYF. The full variable domain, in which reference TRBV11-3 and TRBJ2-7 provide the parts outside the CDR3, is EAGVVQSPRYKIIEKKQPVAFWCNPISGHNTLYWYLQNLGQGPELLIRYENEEAVDDSQLPKDRFSAERLKGVDSTLKIQPAELGDSAVYLCASSSLAGPYEQYFGPGTRLTVT.